These 25 T cell receptor beta chains were all obtained from the same sample, sequenced in a study of blood T cell repertoires in COVID-19. The assay was immunoSEQ multiplex PCR, and TCRdb's table has in-frame clones only and misses some. In the table there are some 350,000 clones, over 70% of which are singletons. The sample taken for sequencing was PBMCs or T cells enriched from blood (not recorded which). Receptor source: a man aged 25-45 years who had recovered from COVID-19.

The chain joins TRBV4-1 to TRBJ1-5; a possible D gene is TRBD1 (6 bases). This CDR3 is 16 amino acids long. Between the trimmed V and J ends, which lost 1 base and 1 base, there was a span of 11 bases. CDR1 and CDR2 from the germline V gene are MGHRA and YSYEKL. The CDR3 protein is CASSQVYGGSNQPQHF. CDR3 bases: TGCGCCAGCAGCCAAGTCTATGGGGGCAGCAATCAGCCCCAGCATTTT.

This clone was picked up one time. The V gene is TRBV7-9, the J gene TRBJ2-5; 12 nucleotides line up with TRBD1. This CDR3 spans 15 amino acids. The germline gives CDR1 SEHNR, CDR2 FQNEAQ (reference sequence). With 5 bases clipped from V and 4 bases from J, the junction kept 5 bases outside the gene matches. The CDR3 protein is CASSPGQGAGETQYF. In DNA form, the CDR3 reads TGTGCCAGCAGCCCGGGACAGGGGGCAGGAGAGACCCAGTACTTC.

The chain is built from TRBV28 and TRBJ1-1; the match to TRBD1 covers 10 bases. Germline V gene lookup returns CDR1 MDHEN and CDR2 SYDVKM. The CDR3 spans 13 residues. The V and J ends lost 6 bases and 5 bases, in that order; junction bases with no gene match: 3. The CDR3, as DNA: TGTGCCAGCAGGTCGGGACAGGGGACTGAAGCTTTCTTT. Protein product: CASRSGQGTEAFF.

This rearrangement joins TRBV9 to TRBJ2-5; 7 nucleotides agree with TRBD2. Germline V gene data show CDR1 as SGDLS and CDR2 as YYNGEE. CDR3 size: 15 residues. Trimming took 4 bases from V and 2 from J; bases not matched to a gene: 8. CDR3 DNA: TGTGCCAGCAGCTCTCTAGCGGCGATACAAGAGACCCAGTACTTC. Amino acid sequence: CASSSLAAIQETQYF.

The gene calls are TRBV6-1 and TRBJ2-7; weak D call: TRBD1 (5 bases). Trimming cost V 0 bases and J 1 base, with 13 bases left between them. CDR1 is MNHNS, CDR2 SASEGT, per germline. The CDR3 loop spans 16 amino acids. The CDR3 loop is CASSEALPGQSYEQYF. DNA of the CDR3: TGTGCCAGCAGTGAAGCGCTTCCAGGGCAGTCCTACGAGCAGTACTTC.

The chain recombines TRBV28 with TRBJ1-2; D not resolved. Germline V gene lookup returns CDR1 MDHEN and CDR2 SYDVKM. V was clipped by 3 bases and J by 2 bases, with 13 bases between them. This CDR3 contains 15 residues. CDR3 in DNA: TGTGCCAGCAGTTTGACGGGGATTTCGAACTATGGCTACACCTTC. Protein product: CASSLTGISNYGYTF.

The chain carries TRBV4-1 and TRBJ2-7, with 10 bases matching TRBD2. Trimming removed 5 bases from V and 0 bases from J; junction bases left unmatched: 4. The CDR3 spans 15 residues. Per the germline V gene, CDR1 is MGHRA and CDR2 is YSYEKL. The CDR3 nucleotides read TGCGCCAGCAGCGTGGGACTAGCGCCCTCCTACGAGCAGTACTTC. It encodes CASSVGLAPSYEQYF.

The chain recombines TRBV6-5 with TRBJ2-1; 9 nucleotides agree with TRBD2. Germline CDR1 reads MNHEY; CDR2 reads SVGAGI. This CDR3 comprises 15 residues. V trimming: 4 bases; J trimming: 4 bases; junction bases outside the gene matches: 5. The CDR3 loop is CASSSGTSRYNEQFF. The CDR3 DNA is TGTGCCAGCAGTTCCGGGACTAGCAGATACAATGAGCAGTTCTTC.

As to this clone: Other DNA sequences within the sample encode an identical CDR3. The chain couples TRBV5-1 to TRBJ2-7, with 10 bases aligning to TRBD1. Germline V lookup: CDR1 SGHRS, CDR2 YFSETQ. This CDR3 has 14 residues. The ends lost 4 bases at V and 5 bases at J; junction bases unmatched: 6. The CDR3 sequence is CASSPGQGGNEQYF. CDR3 nucleotide sequence: TGCGCCAGCAGCCCCGGACAGGGGGGCAACGAGCAGTACTTC.

The chain has TRBV15 and TRBJ1-2, with 8 bases fitting TRBD1. With 0 bases clipped from V and 8 bases from J, the junction kept 5 bases outside the gene matches. The CDR3 contains 14 residues. The germline V gene has CDR1 LNHNV and CDR2 YYDKDF (reference sequence). The CDR3 sequence: CATSREQGVGGYTF. In nucleotides, the CDR3 is TGTGCCACCAGCAGAGAACAGGGGGTCGGCGGCTACACCTTC.

The chain employs TRBV28 and TRBJ1-4; 9 positions match TRBD1. Germline lookup yields CDR1 MDHEN and CDR2 SYDVKM. J gave up 7 bases and V 6 bases, and 9 bases lay outside the gene matches. There are 15 residues in the CDR3. The DNA of the CDR3 is TGTGCCAGCAGCCCGGGGACAGGGAGGGGTGAAAAACTGTTTTTT. Translating it yields CASSPGTGRGEKLFF.

This chain connects TRBV19 to TRBJ1-5; tentatively, D is TRBD1 (6 bases). CDR1 and CDR2 (germline): LNHDA, SQIVND (reference sequence). The CDR3 has 16 residues. The ends were cut back, 6 bases at V and 3 bases at J, with 18 bases in the middle. The CDR3 coding sequence is TGTGCCAGTAGCCCAGGAGGCAGGGGATACAATCAGCCCCAGCATTTT. This encodes CASSPGGRGYNQPQHF.

In the case of this clone: The sample holds other DNA sequences that translate to the same CDR3. V is TRBV5-1 and J is TRBJ1-1; 7 bases match TRBD1. CDR1 is SGHRS, CDR2 YFSETQ, per germline. Trimming at V came to 3 bases and at J to 5 bases, leaving 4 bases not matched to a gene. The CDR3 runs 13 residues. The CDR3 DNA sequence: TGCGCCAGCAGCTCACAGGGGACGACTGAAGCTTTCTTT. Amino acid sequence: CASSSQGTTEAFF.

As DNA, the CDR3 is TGTGCCAGCAGCTTCAGGGTTGACACTGAAGCTTTCTTT. It translates to CASSFRVDTEAFF. The chain recombines TRBV7-2 with TRBJ1-1, with a possible D match to TRBD1 (5 bases). Deletions cut 3 bases from V and 3 bases from J, with 8 bases between. This CDR3 has 13 residues. CDR1 is SGHTA, CDR2 FQGNSA, per germline.

The chain couples TRBV3-1 (or the pseudogene TRBV3-2) to TRBJ1-1; TRBD1 matches at 8 bases. The CDR3 extends over 15 amino acids. The V gene's germline CDR1 is LGHDT and CDR2 YNNKEL (reference sequence). J lost 6 bases, V lost 4 bases, and 10 bases had no gene match. CDR3 DNA: TGTGCCAGCAGCCTCGGGACAGGTAGTCACGCTGAAGCTTTCTTT. It codes for CASSLGTGSHAEAFF.

The J gene is TRBJ2-7, the V gene TRBV7-6, with D maybe TRBD1 (5 bases). Germline V CDR1 and CDR2: SGHVS, FNYEAQ. The V gene lost 1 base and the J gene lost 5 bases, with 15 bases spanning the gap. The CDR3 sequence is 15 residues long. The CDR3 nucleotides are TGTGCCAGCAGCTTAGGGTACGTCAGGGTGGACGAGCAGTACTTC. Residues: CASSLGYVRVDEQYF.

V usage is TRBV20-1 and J usage is TRBJ2-1; 8 positions match TRBD1. V gave up 3 bases and J gave up 7 bases; unmatched junction bases: 2. The germline V gene encodes CDR1 DFQATT and CDR2 SNEGSKA (reference sequence). This CDR3 has 12 residues. CDR3 coding DNA: TGCAGTGCTAGTGGGGACAGGAATGAGCAGTTCTTC. Protein sequence: CSASGDRNEQFF.

The rearrangement uses TRBV6-5 and TRBJ2-7; 8 nucleotides agree with TRBD1. This CDR3 contains 12 residues. Losses at the gene ends were 5 bases for V and 13 bases for J; bases not matched to a gene: 10. Germline loops: CDR1 MNHEY, CDR2 SVGAGI. CDR3 sequence: CASSQDRVKSYF. In DNA form, the CDR3 reads TGTGCCAGCAGTCAGGACAGGGTGAAATCCTACTTC.

This rearrangement joins TRBV5-6 to TRBJ2-5, with 8 bases identical to TRBD1. Per germline, CDR1 SGHDT and CDR2 YYEEEE. The trim removed 4 bases at V and 1 base at J, leaving 3 bases unmatched. This CDR3 spans 14 amino acids. The CDR3 protein is CASSDRGTQETQYF. The CDR3 DNA reads TGTGCCAGCAGCGACAGGGGTACCCAAGAGACCCAGTACTTC.

This chain uses TRBV27 with TRBJ1-1; D might be TRBD1 (6 bases). CDR1 and CDR2 (germline): MNHEY, SMNVEV (reference sequence). This CDR3 comprises 15 residues. Trimming pared 5 bases from V and 0 bases from J, leaving 13 bases between. CDR3 nucleotide sequence: TGTGCCAGCAGTGCCCGTGGGGGCATGAACACTGAAGCTTTCTTT. Protein product: CASSARGGMNTEAFF.

This clone was recorded only once. The rearrangement links TRBV11-2 to TRBJ2-7, with D unclear. The CDR3 loop spans 14 amino acids. Looked up from germline, CDR1 is SGHAT and CDR2 is FQNNGV. The V end was cut by 0 bases, the J end by 2 bases, with 8 bases between. CDR3 coding DNA: TGTGCCAGCAGCTTAGACACAGTGACCTACGAGCAGTACTTC. Its translation is CASSLDTVTYEQYF.

The V and J genes are TRBV19 and TRBJ1-5; the D gene is possibly TRBD1 (6 bases). This CDR3 is 17 amino acids long. Germline V gives CDR1 LNHDA, CDR2 SQIVND (reference sequence). V was cut by 6 bases and J by 6 bases, with 24 bases left in between. In DNA form, the CDR3 reads TGTGCCAGTAGCGAAGTCGCCTCGCGGGGGCTAGGTCAGCCCCAGCATTTT. As protein: CASSEVASRGLGQPQHF.

V gene TRBV5-1 combines with J gene TRBJ2-5, with 9 bases that match TRBD2. This CDR3 comprises 14 residues. The V segment lost 1 base and the J segment 5 bases; nucleotides outside the gene matches: 3. Germline V gene sequence: CDR1 SGHRS, CDR2 YFSETQ. CDR3 bases: TGCGCCAGCAGCTTGTTTAGCGGGGGTGAGACCCAGTACTTC. Protein sequence: CASSLFSGGETQYF.

The chain uses TRBV6-5 and TRBJ1-2; TRBD1 matches at 9 bases. V gave up 5 bases and J gave up 6 bases; unmatched junction bases: 7. This CDR3 has 14 residues. Per the germline V gene, CDR1 is MNHEY and CDR2 is SVGAGI. CDR3 bases: TGTGCCAGCAGTCGCGACAGGGGGTCGGATGGCTACACCTTC. Residues: CASSRDRGSDGYTF.

V and J are TRBV24-1 and TRBJ1-5; D might be TRBD1 (5 bases). CDR3 length: 14 residues. Germline CDR1 reads KGHDR; CDR2 reads SFDVKD. With 2 bases removed from V and 1 base from J, the gap between germline ends came to 5 bases. This CDR3 is CATSDWGSNQPQHF. CDR3 nucleotides: TGTGCCACCAGTGATTGGGGCAGCAATCAGCCCCAGCATTTT.